Listed below are T cell receptor beta chains from one sample, sequenced in a study of CD8+CD57+ T cells in acquired aplastic anemia. TCRdb re-derived calls from the reads in MiXCR, one entry per CDR3 protein. Counted here are over 150,000 distinct CDR3 sequences, roughly three fifths occurring once; the ten biggest clones make up about 42%. Specimen: sorted CD4+, CD8+, or CD8+CD57+ T cells (not recorded which) from PBMCs. Receptors were obtained from a human donor with aplastic anemia. CDR3s include the opening cysteine and the closing phenylalanine or tryptophan. A D gene is named only where the DNA matches it firmly. Size values are once, few and many counts, or a class for expanded clones, and some rows have none.

many | TRBJ2-7 | TRBD1 | TRBV4-1 | TGCGCCAGCAGCGCCCAGTTAGGACAGGGTAACGAGCAGTACTTC | CASSAQLGQGNEQYF
once | TRBJ2-5 | TRBD2 | TRBV7-7 | TGTGCCAGCAGCTTGGGGCGGGGGTACCAAGAGACCCAGTACTTC | CASSLGRGYQETQYF
many | TRBJ2-5 | NA | TRBV6-5 | TGTGCCAGCAGTTACGGCTCCCTGGGGGAGACCCAGTACTTC | CASSYGSLGETQYF
NA | TRBJ1-1 | NA | TRBV25-1 | TGTGCCAGCAGTGATTCGGGGGGCTCTGAAGCTTTCTTT | CASSDSGGSEAFF
few | TRBJ2-7 | NA | TRBV3-1 | TGTGCCAGCAGCCAAGAGTGGGCAGGCCCCGTGTACGAGCAGTACTTC | CASSQEWAGPVYEQYF
NA | TRBJ2-1 | TRBD1 | TRBV20-1 | TGCAGTGCCAGGCCGGGACAGGGTATGTTCTTC | CSARPGQGMFF
few | TRBJ2-7 | NA | TRBV24-1 | TGTGCCACCAGTGATTTGGACAGACCTTACGAGCAGTACTTC | CATSDLDRPYEQYF
many | TRBJ2-3 | TRBD2 | TRBV10-1 | TGCGCCAGCAGTGAGTGTGCAGGGACTAGCGGGGGCCCAGATACGCAGTATTTT | CASSECAGTSGGPDTQYF
NA | TRBJ1-6 | NA | TRBV20-1 | TGCAGTGCTATTGCAGGGATGGGTTCACCCCTCCACTTT | CSAIAGMGSPLHF
NA | TRBJ1-6 | NA | TRBV6-5 | TGTGCCAGCAGCTTAAGAGGGGATAATTCACCCCTCCACTTT | CASSLRGDNSPLHF